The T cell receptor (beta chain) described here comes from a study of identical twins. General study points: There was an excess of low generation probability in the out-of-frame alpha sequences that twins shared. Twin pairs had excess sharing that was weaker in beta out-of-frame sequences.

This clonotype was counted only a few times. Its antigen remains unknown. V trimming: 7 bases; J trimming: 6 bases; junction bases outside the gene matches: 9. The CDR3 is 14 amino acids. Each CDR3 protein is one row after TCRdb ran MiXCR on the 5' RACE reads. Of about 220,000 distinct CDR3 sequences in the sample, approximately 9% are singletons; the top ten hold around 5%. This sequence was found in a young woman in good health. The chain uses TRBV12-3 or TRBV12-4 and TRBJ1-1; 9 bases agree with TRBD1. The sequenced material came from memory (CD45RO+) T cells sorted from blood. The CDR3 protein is CASIMTGGIPEAFF. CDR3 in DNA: TGTGCCAGCATCATGACAGGGGGTATACCTGAAGCTTTCTTT.